The 32 T cell receptor beta chains below come from one sample, sequenced in a study of metastatic and nonmetastatic thyroid tumors. Patients underwent thyroid surgery, and none had received any treatment before it. TCRdb re-called the PCR reads with MiXCR. The sample has about 30,000 clones, more than 20% seen once. What was sequenced was blood. The source of these receptors is a female donor with papillary thyroid cancer or a benign thyroid nodule (not recorded which). Some clones in this sample may be carry-over from other donors' samples.

This clone was observed many times. This chain joins TRBV6-5 and TRBJ2-1; 8 bases fit TRBD2. This CDR3 spans 15 amino acids. CDR1 and CDR2 (germline): MNHEY, SVGAGI. V shed 1 base and J 6 bases; nucleotides not matched to a gene: 5. The DNA for the CDR3 is TGTGCCAGCAGTTACTATAGGACTAGCTCCAATGAGCAGTTCTTC. Protein product: CASSYYRTSSNEQFF.

This clone was recorded at least ten times. The chain uses TRBV7-8 and TRBJ2-7, with D tentatively TRBD2 (6 bases). The CDR3 is 13 residues long. Germline CDR1 reads SGHVS; CDR2 reads FQNEAQ. V lost 1 base to trimming and J lost 4 bases, with 8 bases between them. CDR3 protein: CASSLGGVYEQYF. Here the CDR3 DNA reads TGTGCCAGCAGCTTAGGGGGGGTTTACGAGCAGTACTTC.

Within the sample, this clone is medium-sized. The CDR3 is CASSPGLAGIRLQSYEQYF. The CDR3 DNA reads TGCGCCAGCAGCCCCGGACTAGCGGGAATTCGTCTTCAATCCTACGAGCAGTACTTC. The chain uses TRBV5-1 and TRBJ2-7; the match to TRBD2 covers 12 bases. Unmatched junction bases numbered 15, after V lost 4 bases and J lost 1 base. Germline-derived CDR1 and CDR2 are SGHRS and YFSETQ. This CDR3 is 19 amino acids long.

The gene calls are TRBV30 and TRBJ2-7; D may correspond to TRBD1 or TRBD2 (5 bases each). The length of the CDR3 is 13 residues. V was cut by 3 bases and J by 3 bases, with 12 bases left in between. Germline CDR1 reads GTSNPN; CDR2 reads SVGIG (reference sequence). Here the CDR3 DNA reads TGTGCCTGGAGCGGCAGGGCGGGCTACGAGCAGTACTTC. Protein sequence: CAWSGRAGYEQYF.

The chain uses TRBV28 and TRBJ2-7; 7 bases line up with TRBD1. V lost 5 bases and J lost 5; bases outside the gene matches: 12. The germline V gene encodes CDR1 MDHEN and CDR2 SYDVKM. This CDR3 comprises 15 residues. CDR3 loop: CASSLTQGQFNEQYF. CDR3 DNA: TGTGCCAGCAGTCTAACACAGGGGCAGTTCAACGAGCAGTACTTC.

This clone was picked up many times. This chain uses TRBV5-6 with TRBJ1-5; D remains ambiguous. CDR1 and CDR2 from the germline V gene are SGHDT and YYEEEE. The V end was cut by 4 bases, the J end by 2 bases, with 13 bases between. The CDR3 loop spans 15 amino acids. In nucleotides, the CDR3 is TGTGCCAGCAGCCCGCGGCCTGGTGGCAATCAGCCCCAGCATTTT. Translated: CASSPRPGGNQPQHF.

At least ten counts were recorded for this clone. CDR3 sequence (DNA): TGTGCCAGCAGTTCGGACGGACAGCACTATGGCTACACCTTC. Amino acids: CASSSDGQHYGYTF. This chain joins TRBV6-1 and TRBJ1-2; D is perhaps TRBD1 (6 bases). V was cut by 5 bases and J by 3 bases, with 13 bases left in between. CDR3 size: 14 residues. The germline V gene has CDR1 MNHNS and CDR2 SASEGT.

The rearrangement links TRBV4-1 to TRBJ2-3; perhaps TRBD2 as D (6 bases). From germline, CDR1 is MGHRA and CDR2 YSYEKL. The V end lost 4 bases, the J end lost 5 bases, and 22 bases lay between the germline ends. The CDR3 spans 17 residues. The CDR3 reads CASSRWGVVRVGDTQYF. CDR3 DNA: TGCGCCAGCAGCCGGTGGGGGGTAGTCAGGGTCGGAGATACGCAGTATTTT.

This clone was seen a handful of times. The rearrangement uses TRBV6-1 and TRBJ1-2; a weak D match, TRBD1 (6 bases). The ends were cut back, 0 bases at V and 13 bases at J, with 21 bases in the middle. Germline V CDR1 and CDR2: MNHNS, SASEGT. The CDR3 sequence is 15 residues long. Here the CDR3 reads CASSEAPGGGASGTF. CDR3 bases: TGTGCCAGCAGTGAAGCCCCGGGGGGCGGGGCCAGTGGCACCTTC.

This chain links TRBV28 with TRBJ2-1; tentative D call: TRBD1 (5 bases). CDR1 MDHEN and CDR2 SYDVKM come from the germline V gene. This CDR3 has 15 residues. Trimming left V 2 bases short and J 2 bases short, with 10 bases between. The CDR3 coding sequence is TGTGCCAGCAGTTTACGAGACAGTGCCTACAATGAGCAGTTCTTC. Translated, it gives CASSLRDSAYNEQFF.

Only a few counts were recorded for this clone. The chain joins TRBV28 to TRBJ2-3; D is ambiguous. CDR3 size: 13 residues. In germline, CDR1 is MDHEN, CDR2 SYDVKM. V was trimmed by 6 bases and J by 2 bases, leaving 9 bases between them. CDR3 bases: TGTGCCAGCAGGGACGGACCCACAGATACGCAGTATTTT. Its protein is CASRDGPTDTQYF. Full variable domain (remainder filled in from reference TRBV28 and TRBJ2-3): DVKVTQSSRYLVKRTGEKVFLECVQDMDHENMFWYRQDPGLGLRLIYFSYDVKMKEKGDIPEGYSVSREKKERFSLILESASTNQTSMYLCASRDGPTDTQYFGPGTRLTVL.

The gene calls are TRBV4-3 and TRBJ1-5; D is possibly TRBD1 (6 bases). Germline V gene data show CDR1 as LGHNA and CDR2 as YSLEER. The CDR3 is made up of 13 amino acids. CDR3 in amino acids: CSSSQDQGQPQHF. The CDR3 bases are TGCTCGAGCAGCCAAGATCAGGGGCAGCCCCAGCATTTT.

This rearrangement joins TRBV6-6 to TRBJ1-1; D is possibly TRBD1 (5 bases). CDR3 size: 13 residues. Between the trimmed V and J ends, which lost 1 base and 5 bases, there was a span of 8 bases. Germline CDR1 and CDR2: MNHNY and SVGAGI (reference sequence). This CDR3 reads CASSYLGETEAFF. CDR3 nucleotides: TGTGCCAGCAGTTACTTGGGGGAAACTGAAGCTTTCTTT.

A few counts support this clone. This rearrangement joins TRBV6-1 to TRBJ2-2; no clear D. CDR3 size: 14 residues. Trimming shortened V by 7 bases and J by 7 bases, and 16 bases separated the two germline ends. The germline V gene encodes CDR1 MNHNS and CDR2 SASEGT. This chain's CDR3 is CASTIGTWIGELFF. The CDR3 coding sequence is TGTGCCAGCACCATAGGAACTTGGATCGGGGAGCTGTTTTTT.

This clone was seen repeatedly, ten times or more. The CDR3 protein is CASSGTGLDEQYF. The CDR3 bases are TGTGCCAGCTCGGGGACAGGGCTGGACGAGCAGTACTTC. The genes are TRBV3-1 and TRBJ2-7, with 9 nucleotides matching TRBD1. CDR1 and CDR2 (germline): LGHDT, YNNKEL (reference sequence). The CDR3 is 13 amino acids. The ends lost 8 bases at V and 5 bases at J; junction bases unmatched: 7.

The table lists this clone with many counts. The rearrangement joins TRBV9 to TRBJ1-4, with TRBD1 matching over 8 bases. This CDR3 has 18 residues. J gave up 3 bases and V 4 bases, and 14 bases lay outside the gene matches. Germline-derived CDR1 and CDR2 are SGDLS and YYNGEE. The CDR3 spells CASSPSAPDRVSNEKLFF. The CDR3, as DNA: TGTGCCAGCAGCCCGAGCGCTCCGGACAGGGTTTCTAATGAAAAACTGTTTTTT.

A word on this clone: Its ends do not fully match the called genes, so a read error is possible. This chain uses TRBV2 with TRBJ2-7; 14 bases match TRBD2. From germline, CDR1 is SNHLY and CDR2 FYNNEI. The CDR3 is 15 amino acids. The CDR3 bases are TGTGCCAGCAGACTGACTAGCGGGAGGGGCAGCGAGCAGTGCTTC. Translated, it gives CASRLTSGRGSEQCF.

The sample holds many counts of this clone. This chain uses TRBV5-4 with TRBJ1-5; D is ambiguous. Trimming shortened V by 0 bases and J by 7 bases, and 8 bases separated the two germline ends. Germline CDR1 is SGHNT and CDR2 is YYREEE (reference sequence). The CDR3 length is 13 residues. CDR3 sequence (DNA): TGTGCCAGCAGCTTGGGTCATCAACAGCCCCAGCATTTT. This encodes CASSLGHQQPQHF.

The chain recombines TRBV5-1 with TRBJ2-2; 8 bases map to TRBD2. Germline trimming cut 3 bases from V and 6 bases from J; bases unmatched to any gene: 7. The germline CDR1 and CDR2 sequences are SGHRS and YFSETQ. The CDR3 spans 15 residues. The CDR3: CASSSGLAGPGELFF. The CDR3 DNA follows: TGCGCCAGCAGCTCCGGACTAGCCGGTCCCGGGGAGCTGTTTTTT.

The genes are TRBV18 and TRBJ2-2; D uncertain. This CDR3 has 15 residues. The germline V gene encodes CDR1 KGHSH and CDR2 LQKENI. Trimming took off 2 bases at V and 0 bases at J, with 7 bases between the two ends. The CDR3 reads CASSPRFANTGELFF. The CDR3 DNA reads as TGTGCCAGCTCACCAAGGTTTGCGAACACCGGGGAGCTGTTTTTT.

This clone was counted a few times. This may be a read error, as it is one base from a much larger clone. The chain is built from TRBV7-6 and TRBJ2-3, with 7 bases matching TRBD1. After removal of 4 bases from V and 4 bases from J, the junction contained 17 bases not matched to a gene. This CDR3 is 18 amino acids long. CDR1 and CDR2 (germline): SGHVS, FNYEAQ. CDR3 sequence reads: CASSSRTGTDLKADTQYF. The CDR3 DNA sequence: TGTGCCAGCAGCTCACGGACAGGAACAGACTTAAAAGCAGATACGCAGTATTTT.

This clone was detected many times. The rearrangement links TRBV5-4 to TRBJ1-1; D not certain. Germline lookup yields CDR1 SGHNT and CDR2 YYREEE (reference sequence). This CDR3 contains 15 residues. V dropped 4 bases and J dropped 0 bases, with 13 bases sitting between them. The CDR3, as DNA: TGTGCCAGCAGCAGTAGCGGGGATATGAACACTGAAGCTTTCTTT. This codes for CASSSSGDMNTEAFF.

By sample fraction, this clone is medium-sized. The gene calls are TRBV6-5 and TRBJ1-1; D remains unclear. Looked up from germline, CDR1 is MNHEY and CDR2 is SVGAGI. The CDR3 is 18 residues long. V was shortened by 2 bases and J by 0 bases, with 19 bases between the two germline ends. DNA for the CDR3: TGTGCCAGCAGTTACATTCTGAAGGGTTTAGGGATGAACACTGAAGCTTTCTTT. Protein product: CASSYILKGLGMNTEAFF.

This clone was detected ten times or more. The chain employs TRBV13 and TRBJ2-5; no clear D gene. V lost 5 bases to trimming and J lost 3 bases, with 13 bases between them. Germline CDR1 and CDR2: PRHDT and FYEKMQ (reference sequence). CDR3 length: 14 amino acids. In DNA form, the CDR3 reads TGTGCCAGCAGCAAACCTACGGACGAAGAGACCCAGTACTTC. This sequence encodes CASSKPTDEETQYF.

This clone was picked up many times. The rearrangement joins TRBV11-2 to TRBJ2-3; 12 bases are shared with TRBD1. The CDR3 totals 14 residues. V dropped 4 bases and J dropped 6; count of bases not matched to a gene: 2. Germline CDR1 SGHAT, CDR2 FQNNGV. DNA for the CDR3: TGTGCCAGCAGCTGGGGACAGGGGGCGGATACGCAGTATTTT. Translated, it gives CASSWGQGADTQYF.

This clone was counted at least ten times. V usage is TRBV3-1 and J usage is TRBJ2-7; D is unresolved. The germline V gene encodes CDR1 LGHDT and CDR2 YNNKEL (reference sequence). V gave up 2 bases and J gave up 1 base, with 12 bases separating them. The CDR3 is 15 residues long. The CDR3 sequence is CASSQRKAPSYEQYF. As DNA, the CDR3 is TGTGCCAGCAGCCAAAGGAAGGCCCCATCCTACGAGCAGTACTTC.

The chain couples TRBV6-4 to TRBJ2-3; 8 positions agree with TRBD1. Germline V lookup: CDR1 MRHNA, CDR2 SNTAGT. V gave up 0 bases and J gave up 5 bases; unmatched junction bases: 4. The CDR3 has 15 residues. The CDR3: CASSDSGQGGDTQYF. DNA of the CDR3: TGTGCCAGCAGTGACTCAGGACAGGGTGGAGATACGCAGTATTTT.

Comments on this clone: A junction boundary mismatches the germline segment, possibly from a read error. This sequence joins TRBV12-3 or TRBV12-4 and TRBJ2-7, with D unclear. This CDR3 has 13 residues. Here the CDR3 reads CPSSLELGYEQNF. DNA of the CDR3: TGTCCCAGCAGTTTAGAACTGGGGTACGAGCAGAACTTC.

This clone was counted between two and nine times. This may arise from a read error, as a much more abundant clone is one base away. Other DNA variants within this sample encode the same CDR3. This chain connects TRBV9 to TRBJ2-1, with 7 nucleotides matching TRBD2. The CDR3 covers 17 residues. CDR1 SGDLS and CDR2 YYNGEE come from the germline V gene. Unmatched junction bases numbered 10, after V lost 3 bases and J lost 1 base. CDR3 residues: CASSGGRGAVSYNEQFF. In DNA, the CDR3 is TGTGCCAGCAGCGGGGGGAGGGGTGCGGTGTCCTACAATGAGCAGTTCTTC.

By sample share, this clone is medium-sized. The chain employs TRBV28 and TRBJ2-7, with 7 bases aligning to TRBD2. In germline, CDR1 is MDHEN, CDR2 SYDVKM. The length of the CDR3 is 13 residues. V trimming: 5 bases; J trimming: 2 bases; junction bases outside the gene matches: 3. The CDR3 is CASSPGTTYEQYF. Written as DNA, the CDR3 is TGTGCCAGCAGTCCCGGGACTACCTACGAGCAGTACTTC.

Worth noting for this clone: Sequence at one end of the junction differs from germline and may be a read error. The V call is TRBV4-1, the J call TRBJ2-2, with D hard to call. Germline CDR1 reads MGHRA; CDR2 reads YSYEKL. The CDR3 extends over 14 amino acids. In nucleotides, the CDR3 is TGCGCCTGCAGCCAAGATCCTGGATCCGGGCAGCTGTTTTTT. It translates to CACSQDPGSGQLFF.

In its sample, this clone was seen many times. J is TRBJ1-2 and V is TRBV18; TRBD1 matches 8 bases. The CDR3 covers 15 residues. V gave up 3 bases and J gave up 7 bases; unmatched junction bases: 10. The germline CDR1 and CDR2 sequences are KGHSH and LQKENI. The CDR3 spells CASSPEAQGAFGYTF. DNA for the CDR3: TGTGCCAGCTCACCCGAAGCTCAGGGGGCTTTTGGCTACACCTTC.